This T cell receptor (beta chain) derives from a study of T cells after yellow fever vaccination (dated by TCRdb to about 2019). The study in broad terms: The SMART-Seq v4 Ultra Low Input RNA kit was used to prepare libraries from fractions with low cell numbers. To track T-cell clones before and after primary and booster YFV17D yellow fever vaccination, bulk TCR alpha and beta repertoires were sequenced longitudinally. Two healthy male donors made up the cohort, one aged 18 to 30 years and the other aged 30 to 40 years. Blood was collected at multiple timepoints before and after primary and secondary immunization, and bulk PBMC replicates and cell subsets were isolated. Summary of the overall study and its limitations: Because the study included only a couple of donors, the extent to which the findings can be generalized is limited. A small fraction of clonotypes appeared in both the CD4 and CD8 compartments, likely as a result of convergent recombination. FACS-sorted repertoires could contain abundant contaminating clonotypes from the bulk population, so computational filtering was required. Compared with the primary T-cell response, the secondary T-cell response was weaker but faster, peaking on day 5 rather than day 15. Most clones expanded after primary vaccination (96% of CD4 and roughly 90% of CD8) were re-detected after the booster, suggesting that broad memory maintenance occurred.

With respect to this clonotype: Its binding antigen is unknown. Per-base quality was not reported, and no clone a single base away is much larger than it.

TCR cDNA was synthesized by 5'RACE template switching, through which a universal primer site and unique molecular identifiers were introduced. Priming for cDNA synthesis came from both the TCR alpha and TCR beta constant segments. Two PCR steps were used to amplify libraries, with sample barcodes and sequencing adapters being added in the second step. Sequencing of libraries was done on Illumina HiSeq 2500 (2x100 bp) or NovaSeq (2x150 bp). Per the original workflow: Demultiplexing of reads and collapsing into UMI consensus sequences were performed with MIGEC, and V(D)J alignment was carried out with MiXCR. Using edgeR on replicate PBMC samples, clonotypes were called vaccine-responding if FDR was below 0.01 and the log2 fold change was above 5 up to day 15. Bulk clonotypes were assigned CD4 or CD8 identity according to which sequenced CD4 or CD8 repertoire held them at higher abundance. The public reads were reprocessed in TCRdb via fastp at Q25 and MiXCR, keeping in-frame beta chains. Merged by CDR3 protein, the rows form single entries marked with the most common genes and DNA. These V and J calls are TCRdb output, not the study's own analysis. The sample table shows a few hundred thousand distinct CDR3 sequences, and roughly 8% are seen once. The ten largest clones take up 17% of the sample.

The treatment or condition label, read with the paper, signifies: live attenuated yellow fever vaccine strain. Two biological replicates of bulk PBMCs were collected at each blood-draw timepoint. PBMCs were isolated from peripheral blood using a standard Ficoll-Paque protocol. TriZol was used to extract RNA from bulk PBMCs, CD4 and CD8 fractions, and dextramer-positive and dextramer-negative fractions. As encoded in the germline V gene, CDR1 is SGDLS while CDR2 is YYNGEE. The trim is 2 bases for V and 1 base for J, with a gap of 3 bases between the germline ends. Including the terminal cysteine and phenylalanine, the CDR3 comprises 13 residues. The entry retains the CDR3 DNA only, 39 bases that are in frame from base 1.

Sequencing used PBMCs, obtained roughly seven weeks after the first yellow fever vaccination. The V and J genes are TRBV9 and TRBJ2-2; no D gene call is confident. The TCR originated in a man younger than 35 who received the YFV17D yellow fever vaccine. The base sequence is TGTGCCAGCAGCGTTCGGAACACCGGGGAGCTGTTTTTT. Its translation reads: CASSVRNTGELFF.